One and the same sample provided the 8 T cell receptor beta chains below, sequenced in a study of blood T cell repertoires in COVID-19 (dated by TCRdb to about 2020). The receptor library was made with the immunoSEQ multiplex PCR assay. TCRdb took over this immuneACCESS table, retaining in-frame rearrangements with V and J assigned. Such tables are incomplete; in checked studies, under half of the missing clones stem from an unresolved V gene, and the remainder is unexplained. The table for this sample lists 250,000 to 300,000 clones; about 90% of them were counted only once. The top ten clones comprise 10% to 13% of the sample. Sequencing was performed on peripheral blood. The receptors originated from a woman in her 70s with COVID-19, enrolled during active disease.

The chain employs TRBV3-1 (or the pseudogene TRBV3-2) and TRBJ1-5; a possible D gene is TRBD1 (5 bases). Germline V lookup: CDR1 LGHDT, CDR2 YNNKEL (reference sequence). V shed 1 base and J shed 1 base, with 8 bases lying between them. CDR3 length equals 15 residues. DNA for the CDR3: TGTGCCAGCAGCCAAGGCAGGGCGAGCAATCAGCCCCAGCATTTT. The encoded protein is CASSQGRASNQPQHF.

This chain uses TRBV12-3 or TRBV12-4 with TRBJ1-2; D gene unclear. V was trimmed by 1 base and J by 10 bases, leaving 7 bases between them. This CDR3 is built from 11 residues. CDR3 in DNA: TGTGCCAGCAGTTTAGATCAGGTCTACACCTTC. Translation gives CASSLDQVYTF.

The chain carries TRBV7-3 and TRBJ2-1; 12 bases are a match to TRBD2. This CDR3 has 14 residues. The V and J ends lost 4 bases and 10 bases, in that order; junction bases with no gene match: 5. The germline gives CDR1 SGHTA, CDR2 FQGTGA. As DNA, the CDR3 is TGTGCCAGCAGCTCGACTAGCGGGAGACTGGAGCAGTTCTTC. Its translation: CASSSTSGRLEQFF.

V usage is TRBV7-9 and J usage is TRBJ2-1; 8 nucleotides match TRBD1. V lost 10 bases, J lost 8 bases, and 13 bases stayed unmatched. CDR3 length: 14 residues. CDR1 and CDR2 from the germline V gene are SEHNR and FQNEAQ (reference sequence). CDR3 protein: CATLLTGAVDEQFF. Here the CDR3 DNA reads TGTGCCACCTTACTGACAGGGGCGGTCGATGAGCAGTTCTTC.

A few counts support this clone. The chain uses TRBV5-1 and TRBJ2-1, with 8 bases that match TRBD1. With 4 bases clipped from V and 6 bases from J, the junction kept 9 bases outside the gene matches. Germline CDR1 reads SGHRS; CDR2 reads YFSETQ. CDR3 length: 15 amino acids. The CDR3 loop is CASSTGTGPRNEQFF. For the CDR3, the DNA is TGCGCCAGCAGCACTGGGACAGGCCCGCGCAATGAGCAGTTCTTC.

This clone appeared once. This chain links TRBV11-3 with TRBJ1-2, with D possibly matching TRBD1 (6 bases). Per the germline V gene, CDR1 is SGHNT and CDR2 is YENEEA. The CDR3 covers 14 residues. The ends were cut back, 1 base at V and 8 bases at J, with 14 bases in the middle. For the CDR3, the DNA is TGTGCCAGCAGCTTAGGTGACAGGTCCGGGGGCTACACCTTC. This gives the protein CASSLGDRSGGYTF.

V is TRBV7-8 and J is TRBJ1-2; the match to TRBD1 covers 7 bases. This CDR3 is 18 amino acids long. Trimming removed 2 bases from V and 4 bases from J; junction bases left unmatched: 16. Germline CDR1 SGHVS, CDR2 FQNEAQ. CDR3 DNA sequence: TGTGCCAGCAGCTTAAGGTCCGGGACAGTGGGATGGCTCTATGGCTACACCTTC. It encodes CASSLRSGTVGWLYGYTF.

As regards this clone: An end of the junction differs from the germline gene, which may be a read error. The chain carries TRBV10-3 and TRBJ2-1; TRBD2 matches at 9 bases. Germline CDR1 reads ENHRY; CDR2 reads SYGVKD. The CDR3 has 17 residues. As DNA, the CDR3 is TGTGCCCTCAGTGACTGGCGGGGGGGGCGAAGGGGCAATGAGCAGTTCTTC. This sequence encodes CALSDWRGGRRGNEQFF.